This TCR beta chain appears in the sequencing data of a study of tumor-infiltrating T cells and Merkel cell polyomavirus (TCRdb year 2017). Concerning the study at large: In Merkel cell carcinoma patients, the study investigated CD8+ T cells specific for the Merkel cell polyomavirus KLL epitope. Varying disease stages were represented at patient presentation, and patients were followed for a median of approximately 2.8 years (range roughly 1.1 to 6.0 years). Most of the whole-tumor samples were roughly 27-micron curls sectioned from formalin-fixed, paraffin-embedded tissue blocks. Patients received varied, non-standardized therapies including chemotherapy, radiation and immunotherapies. In the whole study, one tumor sample was a frozen nodal tumor digest, and another tumor sample was a flash-frozen core biopsy of a metastasis. TRB sequencing was performed on KLL-tetramer-sorted cells from blood or tumor-infiltrating lymphocytes in roughly 15 samples, as well as on about a dozen matched whole-tumor samples. General study outcomes and caveats: One limitation of the study is the small sample size (n ≈ eleven patients). Because only a single viral epitope was studied, T cells directed against other Merkel cell polyomavirus epitopes were not captured. A higher fraction of KLL-specific T cells within tumors (about 1.7-18% versus roughly 0-0.14%) was associated with significantly better MCC-specific survival. A significant MCC-specific survival advantage (P = 0.0051) was associated with a greater number of unique KLL-specific clonotypes in tumors (about 5-110 vs 0-3). KLL-specific TRB repertoires proved diverse and largely private: among more than 350 unique sequences, only one clonotype was public, and two patients shared that clonotype.

The CDR3 goes from the cysteine to the phenylalanine over 17 residues. Here the CDR3 DNA is all that survives: 51 bases in frame from base 1. V trim: 1 base; J trim: 1 base; unmatched bases: 1. The CDR1 and CDR2 encoded by the germline V gene are LGHNA and YNFKEQ. By immunohistochemistry, the tumors of all patients showed robust positive staining for Merkel cell polyomavirus Large T antigen. The study included more than ten Merkel cell carcinoma patients whose blood and/or cultured TIL contained robust KLL-tetramer+ populations exceeding 0.04% of CD8+ T cells. All patients were Caucasian, with a median age of approximately 60 years and a range of roughly 45 to 77 years. For patients with unknown primaries who presented with nodal disease, or in cases where primary tissue was insufficient, lymph node tumors were analyzed. This clone was picked up one time. Its antigen has not been determined. The sample holds no much larger clone one base away, and base qualities are not on file.

The receptor library was made with the immunoSEQ multiplex PCR assay. Adaptive Biotechnologies (Seattle, WA) carried out genomic DNA extraction, TRB sequencing and normalization. The authors' pipeline ran thus. Clonality was computed as one minus Shannon entropy of productive TRB sequences normalized by log2 of unique productive sequences. KLL-specific clonotypes in tumors were found by matching TCRbeta CDR3 amino acid sequences to the sequences from the tetramer-sorted sample of each patient. TCRdb took over this immuneACCESS table, retaining in-frame rearrangements with V and J assigned. Such tables are incomplete; in checked studies, under half of the missing clones stem from an unresolved V gene, and the remainder is unexplained. D and trimming were read from the DNA, whereas the V and J calls and clone size are those reported in that table. The table for this sample lists under 30,000 clones; about 85% of them were counted only once. The ten largest account for roughly 2.6% of the sample.

This receptor was obtained from a man aged 45-65 years with Merkel cell carcinoma. Recombination linked TRBV4-2 to TRBJ2-5; a stretch of 15 junction bases matches TRBD2. Source material: lymph node tissue. The CDR3: CASSQGTSGGAQETQYF. The DNA reads TGTGCCAGCAGCCAAGGGACTAGCGGGGGGGCCCAAGAGACCCAGTACTTC.